This TCR beta chain was retrieved from a study of neurological immune-mediated disorders. TCRdb processed the 5' RACE reads anew with MiXCR; each CDR3 protein has one entry. This sample has more than 30,000 distinct CDR3 sequences, with 4.6% found just once. Trimming removed 4 bases from V and 6 bases from J; junction bases left unmatched: 7. This CDR3 has 16 residues. Germline loops: CDR1 KGHDR, CDR2 SFDVKD. It was blood bank volunteers in Maryland, USA who made up the healthy controls. What was sequenced was PBMCs. This receptor was identified in a man in his late teens or twenties in good health. The V call is TRBV24-1, the J call TRBJ2-1, with TRBD1 matching over 11 bases. The CDR3 loop reads CATSDEGTGGGNEQFF. Here the CDR3 DNA reads TGTGCCACCAGTGACGAAGGGACAGGGGGAGGCAATGAGCAGTTCTTC.